What follows are 9 T cell receptor beta chains derived from one specimen sequenced in a study of blood T cell repertoires in COVID-19. Libraries were prepared by immunoSEQ multiplex PCR; TCRdb keeps only in-frame clonotypes and omits some of them. The profile covers some 20,000 clones, with more than 80% appearing a single time and roughly an eighth taken by the ten largest. The source material was peripheral blood. Source of these receptors: a woman at least 80 years old with active or convalescent COVID-19.

CDR3 nucleotides: TGTGCCAGTAGTATAGCTCCAGGGGACTCCTACGAGCAGTACTTC. It specifies CASSIAPGDSYEQYF. The genes are TRBV19 and TRBJ2-7; D might be TRBD1 (6 bases). The V end lost 1 base, the J end lost 0 bases, and 10 bases lay between the germline ends. The CDR3 is 15 residues long. The germline V gene encodes CDR1 LNHDA and CDR2 SQIVND (reference sequence).

The V and J genes are TRBV7-6 and TRBJ1-1; D is perhaps TRBD1 (6 bases). Germline CDR1 SGHVS, CDR2 FNYEAQ. Deletions cut 6 bases from V and 3 bases from J, with 11 bases between. CDR3 length: 13 residues. The CDR3 nucleotides read TGTGCCAGCAGTTCGGACAGATACACTGAAGCTTTCTTT. Amino acids: CASSSDRYTEAFF.

The rearrangement links TRBV24-1 to TRBJ1-1; 9 bases align to TRBD1. Germline V gives CDR1 KGHDR, CDR2 SFDVKD. V shed 11 bases and J 2 bases; nucleotides not matched to a gene: 5. This CDR3 contains 13 residues. The CDR3: CAIKGQGNTEAFF. CDR3 sequence (DNA): TGTGCCATCAAGGGACAGGGAAACACTGAAGCTTTCTTT.

This rearrangement joins TRBV7-3 to TRBJ2-5, with D unclear. Trimming took 5 bases from V and 1 from J, leaving 14 bases between them. The CDR3 loop spans 15 amino acids. The germline V gene encodes CDR1 SGHTA and CDR2 FQGTGA. CDR3 nucleotide sequence: TGTGCCAGCAGCCCAACGGGTAGACCCCAAGAGACCCAGTACTTC. This encodes CASSPTGRPQETQYF.

This chain joins TRBV19 and TRBJ1-1; perhaps TRBD1 as D (6 bases). The germline V gene encodes CDR1 LNHDA and CDR2 SQIVND (reference sequence). Trimming removed 4 bases from V and 4 bases from J, with 13 bases in between. This CDR3 is 14 amino acids long. CDR3 nucleotides: TGTGCCAGTAGTAACACAGGGTTTGGCACTGAAGCTTTCTTT. Translating it yields CASSNTGFGTEAFF.

The J gene is TRBJ2-1, the V gene TRBV5-6; 9 nucleotides agree with TRBD2. This CDR3 is built from 16 residues. V was clipped by 0 bases and J by 8 bases; unmatched bases: 9. Germline V gives CDR1 SGHDT, CDR2 YYEEEE. CDR3 amino acids: CASSLDSSGSRDEQFF. The DNA of the CDR3 is TGTGCCAGCAGCTTGGATAGTAGCGGGAGTCGGGATGAGCAGTTCTTC.

The gene calls are TRBV24-1 and TRBJ2-1, with TRBD2 matching 10 bases. The germline gives CDR1 KGHDR, CDR2 SFDVKD. The J segment lost 8 bases and the V segment lost 4 bases, leaving 10 bases of the junction unmatched. The CDR3 has 16 amino acids. CDR3 nucleotides: TGTGCCACCAGTGACCGATCGAGCGGGAGGGCCGATGAGCAGTTCTTC. This gives the protein CATSDRSSGRADEQFF.

The rearrangement links TRBV28 to TRBJ2-1; D perhaps matches TRBD1 (6 bases). The CDR3 is made up of 12 amino acids. Germline V CDR1 and CDR2: MDHEN, SYDVKM. Trimming stripped 5 bases from V and 8 bases from J, with 10 bases between. The CDR3 DNA sequence: TGTGCCAGCAGTCGAACAGGGTATGAGCAGTTCTTC. Protein: CASSRTGYEQFF.

The chain is built from TRBV7-9 and TRBJ2-1; 12 nucleotides match TRBD2. The CDR3 runs 15 residues. Germline V gene data show CDR1 as SEHNR and CDR2 as FQNEAQ (reference sequence). V shed 5 bases and J 8 bases; nucleotides not matched to a gene: 7. CDR3 protein: CASSPSGGAADEQFF. The DNA for the CDR3 is TGTGCCAGCAGCCCTAGCGGGGGGGCGGCGGATGAGCAGTTCTTC.